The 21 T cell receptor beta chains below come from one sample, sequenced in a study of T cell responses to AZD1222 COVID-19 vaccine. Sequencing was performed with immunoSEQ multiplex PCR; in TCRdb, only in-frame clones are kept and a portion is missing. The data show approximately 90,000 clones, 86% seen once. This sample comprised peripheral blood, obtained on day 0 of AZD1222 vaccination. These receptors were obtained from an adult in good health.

CDR3 in amino acids: CASSIKGAEYGNQPQHF. The CDR3 region has the DNA TGTGCCAGTAGTATAAAGGGGGCGGAATACGGCAATCAGCCCCAGCATTTT. The chain is built from TRBV19 and TRBJ1-5; 7 nucleotides line up with TRBD1. Germline V gene lookup returns CDR1 LNHDA and CDR2 SQIVND (reference sequence). V gave up 2 bases and J gave up 2 bases; unmatched junction bases: 9. The CDR3 totals 17 residues.

The CDR3 is CASSRESNQPQHF. The CDR3 nucleotides are TGTGCCAGTAGTCGGGAGAGCAATCAGCCCCAGCATTTT. The chain employs TRBV19 and TRBJ1-5; D unclear. This CDR3 has 13 residues. The V gene's germline CDR1 is LNHDA and CDR2 SQIVND (reference sequence). With 5 bases removed from V and 1 base from J, the gap between germline ends came to 6 bases.

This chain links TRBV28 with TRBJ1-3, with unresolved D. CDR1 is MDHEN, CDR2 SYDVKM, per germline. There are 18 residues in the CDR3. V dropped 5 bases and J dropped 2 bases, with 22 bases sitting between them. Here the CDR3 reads CASSPHGWGVVTGNTIYF. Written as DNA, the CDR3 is TGTGCCAGCAGTCCCCACGGGTGGGGAGTGGTTACTGGAAACACCATATATTTT.

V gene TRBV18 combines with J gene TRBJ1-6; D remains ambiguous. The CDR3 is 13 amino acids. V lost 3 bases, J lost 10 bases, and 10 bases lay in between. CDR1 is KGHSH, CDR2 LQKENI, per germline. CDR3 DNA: TGTGCCAGCTCACCGGTGGAAAAATCACCCCTCCACTTT. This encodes CASSPVEKSPLHF.

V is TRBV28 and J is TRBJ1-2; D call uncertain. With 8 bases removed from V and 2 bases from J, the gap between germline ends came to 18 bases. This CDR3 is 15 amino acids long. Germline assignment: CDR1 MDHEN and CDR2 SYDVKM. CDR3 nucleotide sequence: TGTGCCAGCTATAAGGCCGGGCTACAAAACTATGGCTACACCTTC. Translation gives CASYKAGLQNYGYTF.

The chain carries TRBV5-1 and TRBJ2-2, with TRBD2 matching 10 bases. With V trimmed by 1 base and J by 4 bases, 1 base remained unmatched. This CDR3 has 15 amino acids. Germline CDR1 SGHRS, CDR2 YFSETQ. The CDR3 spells CASSLWTSGTGELFF. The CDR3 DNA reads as TGCGCCAGCAGCTTGTGGACTAGCGGCACCGGGGAGCTGTTTTTT.

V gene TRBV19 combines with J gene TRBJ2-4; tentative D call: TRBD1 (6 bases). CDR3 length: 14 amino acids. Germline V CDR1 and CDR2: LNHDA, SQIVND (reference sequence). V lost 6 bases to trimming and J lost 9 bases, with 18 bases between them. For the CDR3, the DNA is TGTGCCAGTAGCCACACAGGGCCCCTAGCCATTCAGTACTTC. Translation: CASSHTGPLAIQYF.

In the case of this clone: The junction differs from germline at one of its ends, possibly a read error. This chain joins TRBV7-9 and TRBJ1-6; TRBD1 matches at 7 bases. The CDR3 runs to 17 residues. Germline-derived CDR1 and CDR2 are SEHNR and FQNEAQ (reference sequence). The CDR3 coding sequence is TGTGCCAGCAGCCCGGGACAGCCCTCACCCTATTATTCACCCCTCCACTTT. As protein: CASSPGQPSPYYSPLHF.

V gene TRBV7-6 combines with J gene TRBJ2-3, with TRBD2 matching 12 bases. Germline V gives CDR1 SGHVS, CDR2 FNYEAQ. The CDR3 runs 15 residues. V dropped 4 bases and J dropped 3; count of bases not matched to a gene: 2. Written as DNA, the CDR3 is TGTGCCAGCAGCTCTAGCGGGGGGGCAACAGATACGCAGTATTTT. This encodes CASSSSGGATDTQYF.

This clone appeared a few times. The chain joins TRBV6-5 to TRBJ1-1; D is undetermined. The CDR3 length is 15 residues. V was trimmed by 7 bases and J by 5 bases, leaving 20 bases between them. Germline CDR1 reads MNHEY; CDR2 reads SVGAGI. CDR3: CASTEGPGLETEAFF. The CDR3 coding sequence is TGTGCCAGCACGGAAGGTCCAGGCCTGGAAACTGAAGCTTTCTTT.

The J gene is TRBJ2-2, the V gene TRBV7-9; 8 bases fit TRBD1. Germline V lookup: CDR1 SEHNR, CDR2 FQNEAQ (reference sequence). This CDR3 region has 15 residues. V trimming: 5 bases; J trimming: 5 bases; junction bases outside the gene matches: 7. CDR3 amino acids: CASSRTTGETGELFF. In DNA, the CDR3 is TGTGCCAGCAGCCGTACGACAGGGGAAACCGGGGAGCTGTTTTTT.

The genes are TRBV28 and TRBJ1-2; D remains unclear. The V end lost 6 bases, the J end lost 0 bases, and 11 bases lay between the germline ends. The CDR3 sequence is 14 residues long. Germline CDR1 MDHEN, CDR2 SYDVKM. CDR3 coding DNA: TGTGCCAGCAGCTCCGTCGGACCTAACTATGGCTACACCTTC. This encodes CASSSVGPNYGYTF.

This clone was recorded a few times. The CDR3 reads CASSPSGLADNEQFF. DNA for the CDR3: TGTGCCAGCTCACCCTCGGGTCTAGCGGACAATGAGCAGTTCTTC. The rearrangement links TRBV18 to TRBJ2-1; TRBD2 matches 7 bases. Germline trimming cut 3 bases from V and 5 bases from J; bases unmatched to any gene: 7. The CDR3 covers 15 residues. Per the germline V gene, CDR1 is KGHSH and CDR2 is LQKENI.

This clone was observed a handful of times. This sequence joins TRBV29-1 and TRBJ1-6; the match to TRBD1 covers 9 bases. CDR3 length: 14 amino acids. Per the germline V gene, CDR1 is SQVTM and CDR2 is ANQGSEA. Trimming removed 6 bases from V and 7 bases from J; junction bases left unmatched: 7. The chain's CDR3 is CSVRTGENNSPLHF. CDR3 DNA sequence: TGCAGCGTCCGGACAGGGGAGAACAATTCACCCCTCCACTTT.

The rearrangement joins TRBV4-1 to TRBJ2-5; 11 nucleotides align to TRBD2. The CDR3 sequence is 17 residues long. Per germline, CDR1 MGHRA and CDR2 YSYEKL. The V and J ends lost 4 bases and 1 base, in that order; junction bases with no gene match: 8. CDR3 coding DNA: TGCGCCAGCAGCCTGCCGACTAGCGGGGAATCCCAAGAGACCCAGTACTTC. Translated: CASSLPTSGESQETQYF.

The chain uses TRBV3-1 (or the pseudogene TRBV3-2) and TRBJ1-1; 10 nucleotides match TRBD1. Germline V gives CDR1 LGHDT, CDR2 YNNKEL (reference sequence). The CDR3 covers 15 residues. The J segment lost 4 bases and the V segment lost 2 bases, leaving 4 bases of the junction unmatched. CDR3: CASSQQGQGSTEAFF. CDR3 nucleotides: TGTGCCAGCAGCCAACAGGGACAGGGGAGCACTGAAGCTTTCTTT.

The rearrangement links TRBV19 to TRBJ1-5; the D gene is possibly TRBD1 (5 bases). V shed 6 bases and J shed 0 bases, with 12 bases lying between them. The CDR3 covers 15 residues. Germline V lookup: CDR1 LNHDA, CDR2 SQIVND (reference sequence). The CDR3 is CASSLDRSSNQPQHF. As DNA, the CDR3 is TGTGCCAGTAGCCTCGACAGATCTAGCAATCAGCCCCAGCATTTT.

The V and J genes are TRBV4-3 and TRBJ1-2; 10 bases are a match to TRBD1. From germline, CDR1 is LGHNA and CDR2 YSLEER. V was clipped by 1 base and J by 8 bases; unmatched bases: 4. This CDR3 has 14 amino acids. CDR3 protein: CASSQALTGGGYTF. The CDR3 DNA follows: TGCGCCAGCAGCCAAGCCTTGACAGGGGGCGGCTACACCTTC.

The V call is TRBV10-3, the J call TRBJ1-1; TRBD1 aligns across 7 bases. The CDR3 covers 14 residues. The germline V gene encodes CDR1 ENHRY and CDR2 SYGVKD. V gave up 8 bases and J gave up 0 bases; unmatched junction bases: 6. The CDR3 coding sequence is TGTGCCATCCGGGACAGAGGATTGAACACTGAAGCTTTCTTT. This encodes CAIRDRGLNTEAFF.

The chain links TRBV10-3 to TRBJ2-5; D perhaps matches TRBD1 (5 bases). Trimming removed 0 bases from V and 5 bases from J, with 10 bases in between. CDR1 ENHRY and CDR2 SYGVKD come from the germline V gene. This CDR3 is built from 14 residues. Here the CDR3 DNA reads TGTGCCATCAGTGAGTCGGGCAGGGCGGAGACCCAGTACTTC. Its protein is CAISESGRAETQYF.

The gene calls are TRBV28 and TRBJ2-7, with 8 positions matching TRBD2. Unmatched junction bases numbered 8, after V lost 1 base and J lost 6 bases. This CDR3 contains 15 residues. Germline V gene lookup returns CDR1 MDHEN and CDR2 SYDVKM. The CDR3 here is CASSLLRLASGEQYF. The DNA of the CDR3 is TGTGCCAGCAGTTTATTGCGACTAGCGAGTGGCGAGCAGTACTTC.